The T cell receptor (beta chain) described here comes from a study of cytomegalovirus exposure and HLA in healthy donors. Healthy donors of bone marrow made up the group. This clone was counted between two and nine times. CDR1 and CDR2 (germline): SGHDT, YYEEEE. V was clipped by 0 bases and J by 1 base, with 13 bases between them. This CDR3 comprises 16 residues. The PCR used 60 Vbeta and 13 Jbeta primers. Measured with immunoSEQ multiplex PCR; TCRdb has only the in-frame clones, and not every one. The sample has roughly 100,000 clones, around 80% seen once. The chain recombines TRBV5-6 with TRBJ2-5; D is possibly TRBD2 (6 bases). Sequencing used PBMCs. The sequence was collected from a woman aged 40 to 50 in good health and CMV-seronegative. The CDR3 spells CASSLAGLGLQETQYF. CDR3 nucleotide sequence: TGTGCCAGCAGCTTGGCCGGCCTGGGACTCCAAGAGACCCAGTACTTC.